Shown below are 18 T cell receptor beta chains from a single sample sequenced in a study of T cell repertoires in cytomegalovirus infection. TCRdb re-called the reads through MiXCR, storing one row per CDR3 protein. The sample lists fewer than 950,000 distinct CDR3 sequences; about 30% were seen once. Their antigens remain unidentified. The material was cultured CD8+ T cells from PBMCs, obtained from culture after CMV antigen stimulation. These receptors were collected from a human donor in good health (CMV status not recorded). Some clones in this sample may be carry-over from other donors' samples.

Points on this clonotype: This may stem from a read error, because a much larger clone lies one nucleotide away. The chain uses TRBV7-3 and TRBJ2-2; 8 positions match TRBD2. CDR3 length: 16 residues. Germline CDR1 SGHTA, CDR2 FQGTGA. CDR3 DNA sequence: TGTGTCAGCAGCTTAACCGGGGGGGCGGTCACCGGGGAGCTGTTTTTT. This translates into CVSSLTGGAVTGELFF.

This sequence joins TRBV27 and TRBJ1-4; a weak D match, TRBD1 (6 bases). Trimming removed 8 bases from V and 2 bases from J, with 15 bases in between. The CDR3 spans 15 residues. The germline V gene encodes CDR1 MNHEY and CDR2 SMNVEV (reference sequence). The CDR3 loop is CASSGSRGTNEKLFF. The DNA of the CDR3 is TGTGCCAGCTCCGGGTCCAGGGGTACTAATGAAAAACTGTTTTTT. Filled out from reference TRBV27 and TRBJ1-4, the complete variable domain reads EAQVTQNPRYLITVTGKKLTVTCSQNMNHEYMSWYRQDPGLGLRQIYYSMNVEVTDKGDVPEGYKVSRKEKRNFPLILESPSPNQTSLYFCASSGSRGTNEKLFFGSGTQLSVL.

This clonotype was recorded at least ten times. This chain links TRBV7-6 with TRBJ2-2; D is uncertain. Germline CDR1 SGHVS, CDR2 FNYEAQ. V lost 2 bases, J lost 0 bases, and 4 bases lay in between. CDR3 length: 14 residues. The CDR3 coding sequence is TGTGCCAGCAGCTTATTCACGAACACCGGGGAGCTGTTTTTT. Its translation is CASSLFTNTGELFF.

This clonotype was seen only a few times. This sequence joins TRBV5-8 and TRBJ2-7; D possibly corresponds to TRBD2 (5 bases). The CDR3 consists of 15 residues. Per germline, CDR1 SGHTS and CDR2 YDEGEE. Trimming took 3 bases from V and 0 from J, leaving 13 bases between them. The CDR3 DNA follows: TGTGCCAGCAGCTCCTGGGAGAGGAGCTCCTACGAGCAGTACGTC. Translating gives CASSSWERSSYEQYV.

In this sample, this clonotype turned up a few times. This chain joins TRBV27 and TRBJ2-7, with a possible D match to TRBD1 (5 bases). The CDR3 loop spans 14 amino acids. The V end lost 2 bases, the J end lost 3 bases, and 11 bases lay between the germline ends. Per germline, CDR1 MNHEY and CDR2 SMNVEV (reference sequence). This CDR3 is CASSLQGLVYEQYF. DNA of the CDR3: TGTGCCAGCAGTTTACAGGGATTGGTCTACGAGCAGTACTTC.

This clonotype came up once. The V call is TRBV12-3 or TRBV12-4, the J call TRBJ2-3; TRBD2 matches at 11 bases. V lost 6 bases, J lost 2 bases, and 19 bases stayed unmatched. This CDR3 contains 20 residues. The CDR3 DNA follows: TGTGCCAGCAGCCCTAAACCGGGACTAGCGGTGCCACCCGTCACAGATACGCAGTATTTT. Translation gives CASSPKPGLAVPPVTDTQYF.

This clonotype has just a few counts. The chain links TRBV10-1 to TRBJ2-1; 9 nucleotides line up with TRBD1. After removal of 6 bases from V and 9 bases from J, the junction contained 9 bases not matched to a gene. The CDR3 consists of 14 residues. CDR1 WNHNN and CDR2 SYGVQD come from the germline V gene (reference sequence). The CDR3 nucleotides read TGCGCCAGCAGCTACGGGACAGGGTCTAGTGAGCAGTTCTTC. Translated, it gives CASSYGTGSSEQFF.

This clonotype has a handful of counts. The chain recombines TRBV19 with TRBJ1-2, with 11 bases identical to TRBD1. The CDR3 covers 14 residues. The germline gives CDR1 LNHDA, CDR2 SQIVND (reference sequence). V shed 2 bases and J 9 bases; nucleotides not matched to a gene: 5. CDR3 bases: TGTGCCAGTAGTATAACCGGGACAGGGGGAAGCTACACCTTC. This sequence encodes CASSITGTGGSYTF.

This clonotype was observed a handful of times. The CDR3 sequence is CASSIDRRGGADSPLHF. The CDR3 coding sequence is TGTGCCAGTAGTATAGATCGTAGAGGGGGCGCGGATTCACCCCTCCACTTT. The chain links TRBV19 to TRBJ1-6; 7 nucleotides match TRBD1. In germline, CDR1 is LNHDA, CDR2 SQIVND (reference sequence). V shed 0 bases, J shed 8 bases, and the junction held 10 bases outside the gene matches. The CDR3 contains 17 residues.

The V call is TRBV4-2, the J call TRBJ2-1; no reliable D call. V was trimmed by 0 bases and J by 3 bases, leaving 9 bases between them. The CDR3 consists of 15 residues. Germline CDR1 reads LGHNA; CDR2 reads YNFKEQ. The CDR3 protein is CASSQDSASYNEQFF. CDR3 coding DNA: TGTGCCAGCAGCCAAGATTCTGCCAGCTACAATGAGCAGTTCTTC.

This rearrangement joins TRBV28 to TRBJ2-1, with TRBD1 matching 9 bases. The CDR3 spans 15 residues. Trimming at V came to 5 bases and at J to 7 bases, leaving 9 bases not matched to a gene. Germline CDR1 reads MDHEN; CDR2 reads SYDVKM. CDR3 DNA sequence: TGTGCCAGCAGTGGGGACAGGGATGAGAGGAATGAGCAGTTCTTC. This gives the protein CASSGDRDERNEQFF.

This clonotype was observed a handful of times. The chain couples TRBV6-1 to TRBJ2-3; TRBD2 matches at 9 bases. The CDR3 spans 15 residues. The ends lost 5 bases at V and 1 base at J; junction bases unmatched: 4. Germline-derived CDR1 and CDR2 are MNHNS and SASEGT. The CDR3 region has the DNA TGTGCCAGCAGTAAAATAGCGGGGGGCACAGATACGCAGTATTTT. Protein product: CASSKIAGGTDTQYF.

This clonotype has only a few counts. The chain carries TRBV6-2 or TRBV6-3 and TRBJ2-1; 7 positions agree with TRBD1. The CDR3 is 17 residues long. Trimming cost V 2 bases and J 3 bases; bases outside gene matches: 10. Germline V gene sequence: CDR1 MNHEY, CDR2 SVGEGT. The CDR3 sequence is CASSYRKTGELYNEQFF. DNA for the CDR3: TGTGCCAGCAGTTACCGCAAAACAGGGGAGCTCTACAATGAGCAGTTCTTC.

The rearrangement joins TRBV6-5 to TRBJ2-5; 11 bases line up with TRBD2. Germline lookup yields CDR1 MNHEY and CDR2 SVGAGI. The CDR3 runs 15 residues. The J segment lost 4 bases and the V segment lost 5 bases, leaving 6 bases of the junction unmatched. The DNA for the CDR3 is TGTGCCAGCAGTCCGACTAGCGGGGAACGAGAGACCCAGTACTTC. It codes for CASSPTSGERETQYF.

This clonotype is a singleton in its sample. The V and J genes are TRBV9 and TRBJ1-2, with 7 bases lining up with TRBD1. Germline-derived CDR1 and CDR2 are SGDLS and YYNGEE. There are 13 residues in the CDR3. V lost 3 bases, J lost 8 bases, and 7 bases stayed unmatched. CDR3 sequence reads: CASSAGGGGGYTF. DNA for the CDR3: TGTGCCAGCAGCGCAGGGGGGGGTGGGGGCTACACCTTC.

V usage is TRBV19 and J usage is TRBJ2-7; D remains unclear. In germline, CDR1 is LNHDA, CDR2 SQIVND (reference sequence). Trimming took 9 bases from V and 3 from J, leaving 18 bases between them. There are 14 residues in the CDR3. The CDR3 region is CASALTAWGYEQYV. The CDR3 coding sequence is TGTGCCAGCGCCCTGACCGCCTGGGGCTACGAGCAGTACGTC.

This chain connects TRBV7-9 to TRBJ2-1; a possible D gene is TRBD2 (5 bases). The germline CDR1 and CDR2 sequences are SEHNR and FQNEAQ (reference sequence). The CDR3 loop spans 17 amino acids. Trimming shortened V by 1 base and J by 4 bases, and 17 bases separated the two germline ends. In DNA, the CDR3 is TGTGCCAGCAGCTTAGGATTTGGGAGCCGTTATTACAATGAGCAGTTCTTC. It yields the protein CASSLGFGSRYYNEQFF.

This clonotype came up a few times. V usage is TRBV12-3 or TRBV12-4 and J usage is TRBJ1-5, with a tentative D call TRBD1 (5 bases). This CDR3 has 15 amino acids. V lost 3 bases, J lost 11 bases, and 20 bases lay in between. The CDR3 DNA reads TGTGCCAGCAGTTTGGGGCGACTACGTTTCGGGTCCCAGCATTTT. Its translation is CASSLGRLRFGSQHF.